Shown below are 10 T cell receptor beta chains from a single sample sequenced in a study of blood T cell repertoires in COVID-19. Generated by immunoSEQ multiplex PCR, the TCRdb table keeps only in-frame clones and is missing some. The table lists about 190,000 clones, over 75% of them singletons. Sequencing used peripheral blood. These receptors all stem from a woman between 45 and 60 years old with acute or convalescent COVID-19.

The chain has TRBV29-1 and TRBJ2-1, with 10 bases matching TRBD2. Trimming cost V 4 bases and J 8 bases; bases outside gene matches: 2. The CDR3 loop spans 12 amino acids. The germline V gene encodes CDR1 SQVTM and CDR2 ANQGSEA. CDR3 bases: TGCAGCGTTGCGACTAGCGGGTATGAGCAGTTCTTC. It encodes CSVATSGYEQFF.

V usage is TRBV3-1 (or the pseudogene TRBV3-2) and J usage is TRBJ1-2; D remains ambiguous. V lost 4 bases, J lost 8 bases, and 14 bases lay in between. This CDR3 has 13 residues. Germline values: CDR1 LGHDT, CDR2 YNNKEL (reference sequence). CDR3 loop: CASSPTPRLGYTF. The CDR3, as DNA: TGTGCCAGCAGCCCCACACCCAGGTTAGGCTACACCTTC.

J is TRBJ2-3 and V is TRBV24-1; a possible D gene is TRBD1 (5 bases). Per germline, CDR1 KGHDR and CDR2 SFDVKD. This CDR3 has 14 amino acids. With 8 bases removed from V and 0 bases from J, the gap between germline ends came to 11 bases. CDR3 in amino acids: CATMPRQSTDTQYF. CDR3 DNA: TGTGCCACCATGCCTCGACAGAGCACAGATACGCAGTATTTT.

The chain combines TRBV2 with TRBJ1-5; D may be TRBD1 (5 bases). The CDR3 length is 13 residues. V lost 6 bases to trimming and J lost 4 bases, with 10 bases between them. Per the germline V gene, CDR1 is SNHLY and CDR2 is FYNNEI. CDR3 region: CASSDRMNQPQHF. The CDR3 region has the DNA TGTGCCAGCAGCGACAGAATGAATCAGCCCCAGCATTTT.

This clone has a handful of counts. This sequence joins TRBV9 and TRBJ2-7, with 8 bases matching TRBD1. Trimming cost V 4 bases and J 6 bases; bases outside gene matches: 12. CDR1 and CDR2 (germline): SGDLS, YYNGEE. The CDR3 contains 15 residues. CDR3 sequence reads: CASSPVDRAPSEQYF. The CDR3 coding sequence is TGTGCCAGCAGCCCAGTGGACAGGGCTCCTTCCGAGCAGTACTTC.

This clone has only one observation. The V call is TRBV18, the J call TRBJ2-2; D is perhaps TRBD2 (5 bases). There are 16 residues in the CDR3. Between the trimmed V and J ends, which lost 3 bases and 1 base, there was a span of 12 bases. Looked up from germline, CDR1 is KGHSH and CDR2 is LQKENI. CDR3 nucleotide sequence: TGTGCCAGCTCACCCCAGGCAGCGGTGAACACCGGGGAGCTGTTTTTT. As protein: CASSPQAAVNTGELFF.

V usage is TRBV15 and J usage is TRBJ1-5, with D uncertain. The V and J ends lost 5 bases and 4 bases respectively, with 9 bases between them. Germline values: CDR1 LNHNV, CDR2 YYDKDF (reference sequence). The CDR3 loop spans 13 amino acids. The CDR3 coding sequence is TGTGCCACCAGCTTTAGTTGGAATCAGCCCCAGCATTTT. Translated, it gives CATSFSWNQPQHF.

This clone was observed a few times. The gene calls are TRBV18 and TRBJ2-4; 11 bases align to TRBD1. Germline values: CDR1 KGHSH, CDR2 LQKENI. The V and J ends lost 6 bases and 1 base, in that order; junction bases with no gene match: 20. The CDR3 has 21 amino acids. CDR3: CASSYYDPGQGELRAKNIQYF. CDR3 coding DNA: TGTGCCAGCTCGTACTATGACCCGGGACAGGGGGAATTAAGGGCCAAAAACATTCAGTACTTC.

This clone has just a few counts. CDR3 sequence reads: CASSHSLGGDEQYF. The CDR3 region has the DNA TGCGCCAGCAGCCATTCTCTAGGGGGGGACGAGCAGTACTTC. V usage is TRBV4-3 and J usage is TRBJ2-7; D perhaps matches TRBD2 (7 bases). Germline CDR1 LGHNA, CDR2 YSLEER. This CDR3 spans 14 amino acids. The V and J ends lost 3 bases and 5 bases respectively, with 14 bases between them.

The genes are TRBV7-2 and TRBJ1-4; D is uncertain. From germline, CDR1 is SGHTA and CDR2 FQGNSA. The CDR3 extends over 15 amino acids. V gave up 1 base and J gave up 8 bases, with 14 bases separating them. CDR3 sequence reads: CASSLGSTGFEKLFF. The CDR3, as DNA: TGTGCCAGCAGCTTAGGATCGACGGGGTTCGAAAAACTGTTTTTT.